This TCR beta chain was recovered during a study of neurological immune-mediated disorders. Points from the study as a whole: The greatest degree of TCR clonal expansion was observed in HTLV-1-associated myelopathy, with the lowest in multiple sclerosis, below that of healthy controls. Across subjects, expanded clones had no CDR3 amino acid sequences in common, pointing to private repertoires in all groups.

The cDNA came from 5'RACE with 10-nucleotide random UMIs. Every sequencing run produced over 170 million TCR-beta sequences, and the sequences from any one run covered 15-18 subjects. TCRdb fed the 5' RACE reads into MiXCR, producing one record per CDR3 protein. This table holds tens of thousands of distinct CDR3 sequences, over 12% found once. This clonotype showed up many times. Its antigen is not identified. The CDR3 has 16 amino acids. From germline, CDR1 is ENHRY and CDR2 SYGVKD. The ends lost 0 bases at V and 6 bases at J; junction bases unmatched: 5. This receptor was identified in a woman between 45 and 60 years old with HTLV-1-associated myelopathy (HAM/TSP). Sequenced input: PBMCs. The chain employs TRBV10-3 and TRBJ2-1; TRBD2 aligns across 10 bases. DNA of the CDR3: TGTGCCATCAGTGAGTCACTAGCGGGGCCATTCAATGAGCAGTTCTTC. Residues: CAISESLAGPFNEQFF.